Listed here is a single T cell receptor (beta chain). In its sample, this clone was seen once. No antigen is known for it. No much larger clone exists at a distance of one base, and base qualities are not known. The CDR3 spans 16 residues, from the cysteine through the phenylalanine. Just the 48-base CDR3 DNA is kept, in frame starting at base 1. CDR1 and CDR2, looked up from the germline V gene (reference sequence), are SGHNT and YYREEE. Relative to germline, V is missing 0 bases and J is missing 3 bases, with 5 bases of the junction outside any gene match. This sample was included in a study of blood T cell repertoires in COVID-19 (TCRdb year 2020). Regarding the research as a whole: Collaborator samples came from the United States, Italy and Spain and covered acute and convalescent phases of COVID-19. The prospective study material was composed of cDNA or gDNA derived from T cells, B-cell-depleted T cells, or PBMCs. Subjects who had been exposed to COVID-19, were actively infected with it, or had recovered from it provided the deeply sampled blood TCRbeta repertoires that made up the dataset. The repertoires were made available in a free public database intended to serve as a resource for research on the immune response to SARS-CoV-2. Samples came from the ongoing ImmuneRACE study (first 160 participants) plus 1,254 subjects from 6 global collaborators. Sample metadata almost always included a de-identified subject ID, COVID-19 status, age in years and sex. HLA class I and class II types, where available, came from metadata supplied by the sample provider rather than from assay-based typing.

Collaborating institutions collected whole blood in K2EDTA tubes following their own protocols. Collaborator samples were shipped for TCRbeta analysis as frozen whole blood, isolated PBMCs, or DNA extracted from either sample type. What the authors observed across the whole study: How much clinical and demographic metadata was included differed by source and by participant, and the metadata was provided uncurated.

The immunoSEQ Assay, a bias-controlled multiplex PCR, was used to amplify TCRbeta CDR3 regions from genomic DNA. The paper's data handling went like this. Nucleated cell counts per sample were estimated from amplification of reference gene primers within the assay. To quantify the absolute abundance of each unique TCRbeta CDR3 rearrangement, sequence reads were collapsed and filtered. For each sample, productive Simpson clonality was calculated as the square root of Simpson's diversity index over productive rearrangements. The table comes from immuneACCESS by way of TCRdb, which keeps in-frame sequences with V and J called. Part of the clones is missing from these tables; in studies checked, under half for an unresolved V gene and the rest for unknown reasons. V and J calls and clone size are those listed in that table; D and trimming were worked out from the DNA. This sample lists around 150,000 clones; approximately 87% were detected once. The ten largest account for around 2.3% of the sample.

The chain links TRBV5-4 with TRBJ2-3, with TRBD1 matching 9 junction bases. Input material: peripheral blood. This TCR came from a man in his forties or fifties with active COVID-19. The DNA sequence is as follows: TGTGCCAGCAGCTTGGGCCCGGGACAGGGAACAGATACGCAGTATTTT. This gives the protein CASSLGPGQGTDTQYF.